This TCR beta chain came from a study of PD-L1 blockade in urothelial cancer. The protocol was immunoSEQ multiplex PCR, while the TCRdb copy is restricted to in-frame clones and leaves out a portion. This sample has around 33,000 clones, with approximately 90% found just once. Time point given: peripheral blood 6 weeks after treatment start. Per germline, CDR1 MNHNS and CDR2 SASEGT. The CDR3 spans 13 residues. The V end lost 5 bases, the J end lost 1 base, and 7 bases lay between the germline ends. The TCR originated in an elderly man with urothelial cancer. The chain recombines TRBV6-1 with TRBJ2-3; D ambiguous. The sample was PBMCs, taken around atezolizumab (anti-PD-L1) treatment. The CDR3 coding sequence is TGTGCCAGCAGTTTTCAGGGCACAGATACGCAGTATTTT. Protein sequence: CASSFQGTDTQYF.